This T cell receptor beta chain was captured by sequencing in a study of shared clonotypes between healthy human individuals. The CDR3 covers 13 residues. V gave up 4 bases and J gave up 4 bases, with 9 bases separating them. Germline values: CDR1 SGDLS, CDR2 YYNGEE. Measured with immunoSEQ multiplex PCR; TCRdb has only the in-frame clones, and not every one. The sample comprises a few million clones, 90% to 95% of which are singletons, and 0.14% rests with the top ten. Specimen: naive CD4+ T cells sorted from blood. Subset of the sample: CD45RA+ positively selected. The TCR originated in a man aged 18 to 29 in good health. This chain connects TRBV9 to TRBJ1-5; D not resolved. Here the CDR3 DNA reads TGTGCCAGCAGCCGGCAGGAAAATCAGCCCCAGCATTTT. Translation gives CASSRQENQPQHF.